These 10 T cell receptor delta chains were all obtained from the same sample, sequenced in a study of γδ T cells in repeated Plasmodium falciparum infection. TCRdb redid clone calling on the multiplex PCR reads using CATT. The sample has approximately 60,000 delta-chain clones, around 1.8% seen once. Bulk repertoires came from Vgamma9/Vdelta2+ or Vdelta2-negative gammadelta T cells flow-sorted from PBMC. Sequenced sample: gamma-delta T cells from blood. The receptors here all came from a pool of human donors (malaria-infected and uninfected, not separated).

In its sample, this clone is medium-sized. It is unclear where the CDR3 begins or ends on the DNA, so no DNA is shown, and the CDR3 is as TCRdb lists it. The identical CDR3 is also encoded by other nucleotide sequences in the sample. This chain joins TRDV1 and TRDJ1; TRDD3 reflects the table's D call only, with no check against the DNA. The CDR3 is 20 residues long, ends included. Germline V CDR1 and CDR2: TSWWSYY, QGS. CDR3 residues: CALGERGLPVFWGTTIKLIF.

This clone turned up a few times. A far larger clone lies a single base away; this is likely a read error. This sample also contains other DNA sequences that code for the same CDR3. The gene calls are TRDV1 and TRDJ1; D tentatively fits TRDD2 or TRDD3 (7 bases each). Since TCRdb gives no J gene, matching the DNA to germline was used here to assign it. This CDR3 contains 23 residues. Germline CDR1 TSWWSYY, CDR2 QGS. CDR3 coding DNA: TGCGCTCTTGGGGCCCCGTTTCCTACTAACTACCCTCTTGACTGGGGACCACACACTAAACTCATCTTT. Translation gives CALGAPFPTNYPLDWGPHTKLIF.

With regard to this clone: This DNA translates differently at residue 12 from the TCRdb protein, which is that of a much larger clone; a read error is likely, and the protein shown is the DNA's own translation. V and J are TRDV3 and TRDJ1; 9 positions match TRDD3. No J gene was available from TCRdb, and it was assigned here by a germline match of the DNA. Trimming took 2 bases from V and 0 from J; bases not matched to a gene: 46. Germline values: CDR1 TVYSNPD, CDR2 GDNSRS (reference sequence). CDR3 length equals 28 residues. CDR3 residues: CAFGGSSPLGDAGSACLRIATYTDKLIF. In DNA, the CDR3 is TGTGCCTTTGGTGGTTCCTCCCCGCTGGGGGATGCGGGGAGCGCATGTTTACGGATAGCTACGTACACCGATAAACTCATCTTT.

This clone has at least ten counts. This likely stems from a read error, as it lies one base from a far larger clone. Other DNA sequences in the same sample also yield this CDR3. The chain joins TRDV1 to TRDJ1, with D possibly being TRDD3 (6 bases). V was clipped by 2 bases and J by 2 bases, with 21 bases between them. CDR1 and CDR2 from the germline V gene are TSWWSYY and QGS. The CDR3 spans 18 residues. The CDR3 sequence is CALGEGLVGGYMTDKLIF. For the CDR3, the DNA is TGTGCTCTTGGGGAAGGCCTTGTTGGAGGATACATGACCGATAAACTCATCTTT.

As regards this clone: For this DNA, TCRdb reports the protein of a much larger clone, which diverges at residue 19, most likely from a read error; the protein presented here is translated directly from the DNA. The genes are TRDV1 and TRDJ2, with 12 bases that match TRDD3. From germline, CDR1 is TSWWSYY and CDR2 QGS. This CDR3 has 23 residues. CDR3 residues: CALGELGRETYWGILSLTTQLFF. Here the CDR3 DNA reads TGTGCTCTTGGGGAACTAGGTAGGGAGACCTACTGGGGGATACTCTCTTTGACAACACAACTCTTCTTT.

This clone occurred many times. This sequence is one base from a far larger clone and is likely a read error. The sample has other DNA sequences that encode this CDR3 too. This chain uses TRDV1 with TRDJ1, with 9 positions matching TRDD3. The V gene end was trimmed by 3 bases and the J gene end by 11 bases; junction bases not matched to a gene: 10. The V gene's germline CDR1 is TSWWSYY and CDR2 QGS. This CDR3 spans 14 amino acids. CDR3 nucleotides: TGTGCTCTTGGGGAGCACCTGGGGGATTCGGTGCTCATCTTT. It specifies CALGEHLGDSVLIF.

This clone was detected ten times or more. This chain links TRDV1 with TRDJ1; tentatively, D is TRDD3 (5 bases). The CDR3 extends over 13 amino acids. The V end lost 5 bases, the J end lost 10 bases, and 17 bases lay between the germline ends. Germline loops: CDR1 TSWWSYY, CDR2 QGS. The CDR3 spells CALGHPWIWRLIF. The CDR3 DNA reads TGTGCTCTTGGGCACCCTTGGATATGGAGACTCATCTTT.

The chain joins TRDV2 to TRDJ1; maybe TRDD2 (6 bases). No J segment appears in TCRdb, so it was assigned here by matching the sequence to germline. The CDR3 is 14 residues long. Trimming left V 7 bases short and J 3 bases short, with 17 bases between. Germline V CDR1 and CDR2: GEAIGNYY, EKD. The chain's CDR3 is CAWDSAFPADKLIF. As DNA, the CDR3 is TGTGCCTGGGACTCGGCCTTCCCTGCCGATAAACTCATCTTT.

Note on this clone: A single base is all that separates this from a far larger clone, so a read error is likely. Other DNA sequences from this sample encode an identical CDR3 as well. The chain is built from TRDV2 and TRDJ3, with 13 bases that match TRDD3. Matching the DNA to germline supplied the J gene, which TCRdb does not give. Germline V gene data show CDR1 as GEAIGNYY and CDR2 as EKD. The CDR3 contains 21 residues. J gave up 1 base and V 0 bases, and 8 bases lay outside the gene matches. The CDR3 nucleotides are TGTGCCTGTGACACCGTACTGGGGGATACGCGTCTTTCCTGGGACACCCGACAGATGTTTTTC. Its translation: CACDTVLGDTRLSWDTRQMFF.

With respect to this clone: With a far larger clone one base away, a read error is the likely cause. In the same sample, other DNA sequences code for this CDR3. The V gene is TRDV1, the J gene TRDJ1; 9 bases map to TRDD3. CDR1 and CDR2 (germline): TSWWSYY, QGS. The CDR3 runs 20 residues. CDR3: CALGELVPAGGFGYTDKLIF. The CDR3 coding sequence is TGTGCTCTTGGAGAACTAGTTCCAGCTGGGGGATTTGGGTACACCGATAAACTCATCTTT.